This is a list of T cell receptor beta chains from one sample in a study of cytomegalovirus exposure and HLA in healthy donors. TCRdb keeps only in-frame clones here, not all; method: immunoSEQ multiplex PCR. The table records approximately 100,000 clones, roughly 69% of them present only once. The material sequenced was PBMCs. These receptors originate from a woman in her sixties or seventies in good health and CMV-seropositive. Each CDR3 is given with its conserved first and last residue. A D gene is named only where the DNA matches it firmly. Clone sizes are given selectively: once, few, many, or a class where the clone is expanded.

clone_size,v_call,cdr3_length,d_call,j_call,cdr3_nt,cdr3_aa
-,TRBV18,14,-,TRBJ1-2,TGTGCCAGCTCACCGCAGGGTAACGGCTATGGCTACACCTTC,CASSPQGNGYGYTF
once,TRBV5-1,17,-,TRBJ1-1,TGCGCCAGCAGCTTGAGGGGGTTCAGTACCATGAACACTGAAGCTTTCTTT,CASSLRGFSTMNTEAFF
-,TRBV4-3,16,TRBD2,TRBJ2-2,TGCGCCAGCAGCCAAGTCGCTAGCGGTTTCACCGGGGAGCTGTTTTTT,CASSQVASGFTGELFF
-,TRBV5-6,13,TRBD1,TRBJ1-2,TGTGCCAGCAGTCCACAGGGGAACTATGGCTACACCTTC,CASSPQGNYGYTF
-,TRBV11-1,17,TRBD2,TRBJ2-5,TGTGCCAGCAGCCCTCGGACCCTAGGGAGGGGACAAGAGACCCAGTACTTC,CASSPRTLGRGQETQYF
-,TRBV6-1,14,-,TRBJ1-6,TGTGCCAGCAGTGACGCGGGAGGTAATTCACCCCTCCACTTT,CASSDAGGNSPLHF
-,TRBV4-2,15,TRBD2,TRBJ2-1,TGTGCCAGCAGCCAACTAGCGGGGGGCAAACATGAGCAGTTCTTC,CASSQLAGGKHEQFF
-,TRBV5-6,16,TRBD1,TRBJ1-1,TGTGCCAGCAGACCAGGGGGTGGGGACCGGAACACTGAAGCTTTCTTT,CASRPGGGDRNTEAFF
-,TRBV27,15,-,TRBJ1-6,TGTGCCAGCCGTTCCCGCGGGGCAGGGAACTCACCCCTCCACTTT,CASRSRGAGNSPLHF
-,TRBV4-2,17,TRBD2,TRBJ2-1,TGTGCCAGCAGCCAAGATTGGACTAGCGGACCCTACAATGAGCAGTTCTTC,CASSQDWTSGPYNEQFF
-,TRBV5-6,13,-,TRBJ1-3,TGTGCCAGCAGCATCCTGAGGGGAAACACCATATATTTT,CASSILRGNTIYF
-,TRBV5-1,15,-,TRBJ1-1,TGCGCCAGCAGCTCTCCAGGCGTCATGAACACTGAAGCTTTCTTT,CASSSPGVMNTEAFF
-,TRBV5-4,15,-,TRBJ1-2,TGTGCCAGCAGCTTGGTCCAGGGGAGCGTCTATGGCTACACCTTC,CASSLVQGSVYGYTF
-,TRBV11-1,13,TRBD1,TRBJ2-5,TGTGCCAGCAGCTTAGACAGGGGAGAGACCCAGTACTTC,CASSLDRGETQYF
-,TRBV30,13,-,TRBJ1-5,TGTGCCTGGAGTTCGGAGGGGAAACAGCCCCAGCATTTT,CAWSSEGKQPQHF
few,TRBV7-9,16,-,TRBJ1-4,TGTGCCAGCAGCTTAGCGCTGACAGTAACTAATGAAAAACTGTTTTTT,CASSLALTVTNEKLFF
-,TRBV7-9,15,-,TRBJ1-4,TGTGCCAGCAGCTCAAACACCGGGGTAACAGAAAAACTGTTTTTT,CASSSNTGVTEKLFF
-,TRBV6-5,14,-,TRBJ1-5,TGTGCCAGCAGTTACGGCCAGTATAATCAGCCCCAGCATTTT,CASSYGQYNQPQHF
-,TRBV10-1,13,-,TRBJ1-1,TGCGCCAGCAGTGCCACAGCGAACACTGAAGCTTTCTTT,CASSATANTEAFF
few,TRBV6-6,15,TRBD2,TRBJ2-1,TGTGCCAGCAGTTACTCCGGTAGCGGGGGTAATGAGCAGTTCTTC,CASSYSGSGGNEQFF
-,TRBV6-1,14,-,TRBJ1-1,TGTGCCAGCAGTGACGGGACACCCGCTTCTGAAGCTTTCTTT,CASSDGTPASEAFF
-,TRBV5-6,14,-,TRBJ2-5,TGTGCCAGCAGCCGAGGGGGAATGGGGGAGACCCAGTACTTC,CASSRGGMGETQYF
-,TRBV7-2,15,TRBD1,TRBJ1-2,TGTGCCAGCAGCCCGCAGACAGGGGGCGGCTATGGCTACACCTTC,CASSPQTGGGYGYTF
-,TRBV5-1,13,-,TRBJ2-5,TGCGCCAGCAGCTTGTTAAACCAAGAGACCCAGTACTTC,CASSLLNQETQYF
-,TRBV5-1,15,-,TRBJ2-1,TGCGCCAGCAGCTTACAGGCGCGACAGTACAATGAGCAGTTCTTC,CASSLQARQYNEQFF
-,TRBV2,14,TRBD1,TRBJ1-4,TGTGCCAGCAGTGGGGGGACAGGTGGGGAAAAACTGTTTTTT,CASSGGTGGEKLFF
-,TRBV12-5,14,-,TRBJ2-7,TGTGCTAGTGGTTCGTCGACTAGCTCCTACGAGCAGTACTTC,CASGSSTSSYEQYF
few,TRBV4-1,19,-,TRBJ1-4,TGCGCCAGCAGCCAGAGGCCCAGGGATCCTGAGATACGTAATGAAAAACTGTTTTTT,CASSQRPRDPEIRNEKLFF
-,TRBV18,15,-,TRBJ1-5,TGTGCCAGCTCGCTAGGACAGTTAGGCAATCAGCCCCAGCATTTT,CASSLGQLGNQPQHF
-,TRBV2,15,TRBD2,TRBJ2-3,TGTGCCAGCAGTGAGGGTAGCGGGGGGGCAGATACGCAGTATTTT,CASSEGSGGADTQYF
-,TRBV6-6,15,-,TRBJ2-6,TGTGCCAGCAGTTATGGCATGAGGGAGGCCAACGTCCTGACTTTC,CASSYGMREANVLTF
few,TRBV15,14,TRBD1,TRBJ1-1,TGTGCCACCAGCAGGGGGGACAGGGCCGCTGAAGCTTTCTTT,CATSRGDRAAEAFF
-,TRBV5-1,14,TRBD1,TRBJ1-4,TGCGCTAGCAGCCCGGGACAGACGAATGAAAAACTGTTTTTT,CASSPGQTNEKLFF
few,TRBV6-1,13,-,TRBJ1-4,TGTGCCACCGATTCAGCAACTAATGAAAAACTGTTTTTT,CATDSATNEKLFF
-,TRBV5-6,16,TRBD2,TRBJ2-1,TGTGCCAGCAGCTTGCATGGTAGCGGGGGTTTGTATGAGCAGTTCTTC,CASSLHGSGGLYEQFF
-,TRBV7-2,15,TRBD2,TRBJ2-5,TGTGCCAGCAGCTTAAGTCTAGCGGGTCGGGAGACCCAGTACTTC,CASSLSLAGRETQYF
-,TRBV27,14,TRBD1,TRBJ1-1,TGTGCCAGCAGCCGTCACAGGGGGGGCACTGAAGCTTTCTTT,CASSRHRGGTEAFF
-,TRBV10-3,15,-,TRBJ2-2,TGTGCCATTTCGAGGGGGGGGATGGACACCGGGGAGCTGTTTTTT,CAISRGGMDTGELFF
-,TRBV7-8,14,TRBD1,TRBJ2-3,TGTGCCAGCAGCTTAGGGACAGGGACGGATACGCAGTATTTT,CASSLGTGTDTQYF
-,TRBV19,16,TRBD1,TRBJ1-1,TGTGCCAGTATAATCGGGACAGGGATTCTGGGGGCTGAAGCTTTCTTT,CASIIGTGILGAEAFF